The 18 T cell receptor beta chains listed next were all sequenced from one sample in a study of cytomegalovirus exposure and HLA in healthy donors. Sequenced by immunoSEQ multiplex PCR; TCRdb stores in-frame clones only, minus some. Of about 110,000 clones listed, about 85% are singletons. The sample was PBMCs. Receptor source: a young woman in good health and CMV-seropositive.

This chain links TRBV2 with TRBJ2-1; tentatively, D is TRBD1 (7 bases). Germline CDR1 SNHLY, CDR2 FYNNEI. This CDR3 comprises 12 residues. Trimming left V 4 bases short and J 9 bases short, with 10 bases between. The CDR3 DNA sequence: TGTGCCAGCAGTGGACAGGGAGGTGAGCAGTTCTTC. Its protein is CASSGQGGEQFF.

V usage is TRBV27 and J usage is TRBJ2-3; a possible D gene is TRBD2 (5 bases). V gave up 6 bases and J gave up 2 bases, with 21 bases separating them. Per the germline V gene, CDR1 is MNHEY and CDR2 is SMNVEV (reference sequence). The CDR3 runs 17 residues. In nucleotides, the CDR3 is TGTGCCAGCAGCCCCGGGGTCGGCGGATACTCCACAGATACGCAGTATTTT. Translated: CASSPGVGGYSTDTQYF.

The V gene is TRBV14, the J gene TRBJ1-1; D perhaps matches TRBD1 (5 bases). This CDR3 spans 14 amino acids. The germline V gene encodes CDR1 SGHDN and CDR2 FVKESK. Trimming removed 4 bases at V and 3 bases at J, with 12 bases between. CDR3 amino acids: CASSPPGGDTEAFF. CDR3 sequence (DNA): TGTGCCAGCAGCCCACCCGGGGGTGACACTGAAGCTTTCTTT.

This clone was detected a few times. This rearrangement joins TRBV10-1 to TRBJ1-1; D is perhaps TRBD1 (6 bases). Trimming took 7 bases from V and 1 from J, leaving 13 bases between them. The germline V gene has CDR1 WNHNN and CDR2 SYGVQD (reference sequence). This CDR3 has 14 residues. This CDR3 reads CASKAGGGNTEAFF. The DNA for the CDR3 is TGCGCCAGCAAAGCGGGAGGGGGGAACACTGAAGCTTTCTTT.

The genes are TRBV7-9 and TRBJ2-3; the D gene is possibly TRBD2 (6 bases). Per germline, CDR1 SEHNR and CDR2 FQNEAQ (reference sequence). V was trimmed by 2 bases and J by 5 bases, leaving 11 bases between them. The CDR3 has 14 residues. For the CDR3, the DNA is TGTGCCAGCAGCTTATCTAGCGCACAAGATACGCAGTATTTT. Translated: CASSLSSAQDTQYF.

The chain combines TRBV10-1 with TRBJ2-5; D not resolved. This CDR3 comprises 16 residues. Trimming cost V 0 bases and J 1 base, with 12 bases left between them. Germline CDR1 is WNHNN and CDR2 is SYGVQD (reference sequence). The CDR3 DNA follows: TGCGCCAGCAGTGAGTCGGTCCTGAGGCCCCAAGAGACCCAGTACTTC. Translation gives CASSESVLRPQETQYF.

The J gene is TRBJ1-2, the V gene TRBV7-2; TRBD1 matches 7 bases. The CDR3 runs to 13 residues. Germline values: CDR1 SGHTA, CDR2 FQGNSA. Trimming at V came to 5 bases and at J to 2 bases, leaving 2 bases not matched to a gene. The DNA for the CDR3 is TGTGCCAGCAGCCCGGACAGGAACTATGGCTACACCTTC. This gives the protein CASSPDRNYGYTF.

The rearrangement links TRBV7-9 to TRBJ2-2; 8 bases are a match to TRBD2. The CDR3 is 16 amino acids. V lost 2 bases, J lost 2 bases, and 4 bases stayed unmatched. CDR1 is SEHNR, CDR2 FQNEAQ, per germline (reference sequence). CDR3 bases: TGTGCCAGCAGCTTATCGGGGGGGCCAAACACCGGGGAGCTGTTTTTT. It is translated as CASSLSGGPNTGELFF. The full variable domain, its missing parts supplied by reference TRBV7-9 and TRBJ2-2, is DTGVSQNPRHKITKRGQNVTFRCDPISEHNRLYWYRQTLGQGPEFLTYFQNEAQLEKSRLLSDRFSAERPKGSFSTLEIQRTEQGDSAMYLCASSLSGGPNTGELFFGEGSRLTVL.

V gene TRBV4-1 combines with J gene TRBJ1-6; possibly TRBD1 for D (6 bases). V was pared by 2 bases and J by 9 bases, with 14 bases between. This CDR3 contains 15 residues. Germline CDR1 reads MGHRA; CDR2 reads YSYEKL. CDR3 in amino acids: CASSQRQGSGSPLHF. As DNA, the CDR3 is TGCGCCAGCAGCCAACGCCAGGGGAGTGGTTCACCCCTCCACTTT.

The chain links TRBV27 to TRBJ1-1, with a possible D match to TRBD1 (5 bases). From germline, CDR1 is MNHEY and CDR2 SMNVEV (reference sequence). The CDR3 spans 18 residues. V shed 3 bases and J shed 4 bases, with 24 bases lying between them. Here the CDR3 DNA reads TGTGCCAGCAGTTTCCAAATAACGACAGTGCGGGATGGCACTGAAGCTTTCTTT. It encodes CASSFQITTVRDGTEAFF.

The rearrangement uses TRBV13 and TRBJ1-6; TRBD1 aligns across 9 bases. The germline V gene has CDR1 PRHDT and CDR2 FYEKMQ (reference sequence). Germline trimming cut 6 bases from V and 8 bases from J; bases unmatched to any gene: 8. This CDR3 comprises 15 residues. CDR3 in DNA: TGTGCCAGCAGACTAGGACAGGGGTCTTATTCACCCCTCCACTTT. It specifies CASRLGQGSYSPLHF.

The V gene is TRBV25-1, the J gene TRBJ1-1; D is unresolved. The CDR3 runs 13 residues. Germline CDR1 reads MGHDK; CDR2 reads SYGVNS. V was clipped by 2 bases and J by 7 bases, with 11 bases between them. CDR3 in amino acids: CASSEDPLNEAFF. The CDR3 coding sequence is TGTGCCAGCAGTGAAGATCCCCTAAATGAAGCTTTCTTT.

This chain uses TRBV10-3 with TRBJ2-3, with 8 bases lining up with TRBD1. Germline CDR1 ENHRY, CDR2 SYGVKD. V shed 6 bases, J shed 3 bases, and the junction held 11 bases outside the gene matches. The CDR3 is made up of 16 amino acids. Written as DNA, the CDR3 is TGTGCCATCAGCCACCTCGGACAGGGACTGACAGATACGCAGTATTTT. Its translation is CAISHLGQGLTDTQYF.

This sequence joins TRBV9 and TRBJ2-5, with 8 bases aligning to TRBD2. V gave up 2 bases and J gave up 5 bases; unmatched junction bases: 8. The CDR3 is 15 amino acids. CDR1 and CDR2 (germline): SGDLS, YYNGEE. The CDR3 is CASSVTGGPGETQYF. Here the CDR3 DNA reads TGTGCCAGCAGCGTTACGGGGGGGCCGGGGGAGACCCAGTACTTC.

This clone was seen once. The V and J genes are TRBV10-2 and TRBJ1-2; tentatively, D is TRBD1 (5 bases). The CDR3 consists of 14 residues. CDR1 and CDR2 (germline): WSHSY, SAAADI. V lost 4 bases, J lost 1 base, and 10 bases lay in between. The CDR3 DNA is TGCGCCAGCAGTGTATCGGGGGGTAACTATGGCTACACCTTC. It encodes CASSVSGGNYGYTF.

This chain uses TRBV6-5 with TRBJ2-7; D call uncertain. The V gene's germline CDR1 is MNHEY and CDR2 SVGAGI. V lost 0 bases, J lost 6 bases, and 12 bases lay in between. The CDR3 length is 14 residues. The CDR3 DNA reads TGTGCCAGCAGTTACTCGAAAGCATCCGTCGAGCAGTACTTC. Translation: CASSYSKASVEQYF.

CDR3 protein: CASSYLAGGPEQFF. DNA for the CDR3: TGTGCCAGCAGTTATCTAGCGGGGGGCCCCGAGCAGTTCTTC. The chain uses TRBV6-5 and TRBJ2-1; 11 nucleotides agree with TRBD2. V gave up 3 bases and J gave up 10 bases; unmatched junction bases: 5. There are 14 residues in the CDR3. Germline-derived CDR1 and CDR2 are MNHEY and SVGAGI.

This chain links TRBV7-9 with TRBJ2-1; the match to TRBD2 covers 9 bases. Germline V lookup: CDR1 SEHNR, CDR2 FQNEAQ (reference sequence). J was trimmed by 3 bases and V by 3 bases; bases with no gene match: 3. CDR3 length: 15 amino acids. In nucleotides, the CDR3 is TGTGCCAGCAGCTTCCTAGCGGGGCTCTACAATGAGCAGTTCTTC. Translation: CASSFLAGLYNEQFF.